This T cell receptor beta chain derives from a study of beta chain features in type 1 diabetes. The CDR3 covers 14 residues. The V gene's germline CDR1 is SGHTA and CDR2 FQGNSA. Trimming took 2 bases from V and 11 from J; bases not matched to a gene: 7. Study results and limitations: Equally in patients and controls, PCR might preferentially amplify shorter templates. Moderate yet significant TCRB CDR3 shortening was seen in Type 1 diabetes patients in all four CD4+ subsets.

This clone has a handful of counts. Its antigen is not identified. The entirety of the isolated RNA underwent reverse transcription, so expressed TCRB transcripts were sequenced. The repertoire was sequenced with immunoSEQ multiplex PCR; TCRdb's copy has only in-frame clones and lacks some. The table shows about 340,000 clones, with roughly 14% occurring only once. The rearrangement uses TRBV7-2 and TRBJ1-2; 11 bases align to TRBD1. The sequenced sample consisted of naive CD4+ T cells from blood. The sequence came from a young woman with type 1 diabetes. The CDR3 is CASSLRDRGDLYTF. The CDR3 bases are TGTGCCAGCAGCTTAAGGGACAGGGGGGATCTGTACACCTTC.